This is a list of T cell receptor beta chains from one sample in a study of blood T cell repertoires in COVID-19. Clones were read by immunoSEQ multiplex PCR, and TCRdb kept only the in-frame ones, dropping some. The sample shows some 260,000 clones, roughly 85% of them seen only once. Sequenced: peripheral blood. The receptors stem from a woman between 18 and 29 years old with acute or convalescent COVID-19. The CDR3 runs from the conserved cysteine through the conserved F or W.

TRBV4-3,TRBJ2-7,CASSQDLQGLPYEQYF
TRBV27,TRBJ2-7,CASSLSVTAWSEQYF
TRBV2,TRBJ2-1,CASSERGNNYNEQFF
TRBV2,TRBJ1-1,CASSEGGTGASEAFF
TRBV11-2,TRBJ1-4,CASSLGPRGRNEKLFF
TRBV19,TRBJ1-1,CASSMYSMNTEAFF
TRBV3-1/TRBV3-2,TRBJ2-3,CASSRPGLAGAADTQYF
TRBV12-3/TRBV12-4,TRBJ2-3,CASSLRATDTQYF
TRBV27,TRBJ2-1,CATHRSDSYNEQFF
TRBV7-9,TRBJ2-1,CASSSARTGSYNEQFF
TRBV6-5,TRBJ1-6,CASSRDRGNSPLHF
TRBV5-4,TRBJ2-1,CASSLDRGTTWNEQFF
TRBV10-1,TRBJ2-3,CASSESAVTDTQYF
TRBV19,TRBJ2-5,CASSIGGGETQYF
TRBV10-3,TRBJ1-2,CAISEWGTGGIGYTF
TRBV28,TRBJ1-1,CASSLYGNTEAFF
TRBV7-2,TRBJ2-3,CASSPYGLAGGSSTDTQYF
TRBV5-5,TRBJ1-2,CASSLDGRGNEGYTF
TRBV5-6,TRBJ1-5,CASSLQTGLSNQPQHF
TRBV6-5,TRBJ1-2,CASRRTGYGYTF
TRBV27,TRBJ2-7,CASSWDLAVVPYEQYF
TRBV15,TRBJ2-1,CATSRDLAGGPYNEQFF
TRBV10-3,TRBJ2-1,CAISGQAGAGGNNEQFF
TRBV6-2/TRBV6-3,TRBJ1-2,CASSYGTPGYGYTF
TRBV6-5,TRBJ2-7,CASRSPGRPNEQYF
TRBV5-8,TRBJ2-1,CASSLGVGPYNEQFF
TRBV27,TRBJ1-5,CASSPRLFSEPQHF
TRBV5-1,TRBJ1-2,CASSLPPDRGYDYTF
TRBV28,TRBJ2-1,CASSFLSSGPLQGNEQFF
TRBV28,TRBJ2-7,CASSRGGTLYEQYF
TRBV4-2,TRBJ2-3,CASSRRVKGLAGVGVSTDTQYF
TRBV2,TRBJ2-5,CASSGVGTGSGETQYF
TRBV6-5,TRBJ1-6,CASTRDTLGSPLHF
TRBV30,TRBJ1-3,CAWSVTRARNTIYF
TRBV14,TRBJ1-4,CASSRREGTNEKLFF
TRBV5-1,TRBJ1-6,CASTLGGNSPLHF
TRBV5-1,TRBJ2-2,CASSLRTSSFSTGELFF
TRBV9,TRBJ2-5,CASSARPDRQETQYF
TRBV6-1,TRBJ2-1,CASSGLAGGGYNEQFF
TRBV7-9,TRBJ2-7,CASSLAGVAYEQYF
TRBV3-1/TRBV3-2,TRBJ2-7,CASSQKTIPPAGTPYEQYF
TRBV12-3/TRBV12-4,TRBJ1-2,CASSRRELGTF
TRBV19,TRBJ1-1,CASSAWADTEAFF
TRBV4-2,TRBJ2-1,CASSQVTGGLYNEQFF
TRBV4-2,TRBJ1-5,CASSQEGPSNQPQHF